The source of this T cell receptor beta chain is a study of cytomegalovirus exposure and HLA in healthy donors. Findings of the study overall: In vitro confirmation showed a few CMV-associated chains to be CMV antigen specific.

CDR3 size: 16 residues. Trimming stripped 5 bases from V and 2 bases from J, with 18 bases between. CDR1 and CDR2 (germline): MDHEN, SYDVKM. Vbeta (60) and Jbeta (13) primers were used in the PCR. Clones were read by immunoSEQ multiplex PCR, and TCRdb kept only the in-frame ones, dropping some. Of 110,000 to 150,000 clones listed, around four fifths were seen once; the top ten hold more than 3%. Details on this clone: The target antigen is unknown.

The receptor was isolated from a male donor in good health and CMV-seronegative. This sequence joins TRBV28 and TRBJ1-1; tentatively, D is TRBD1 (6 bases). The sample comprised PBMCs. DNA for the CDR3: TGTGCCAGCAGTCGGCTCATCCCGACAGGTAACACTGAAGCTTTCTTT. Translated: CASSRLIPTGNTEAFF.